Shown below are 32 T cell receptor beta chains from a single sample sequenced in a study of T cells after yellow fever vaccination. TCRdb reprocessed the 5' RACE reads with MiXCR, giving one entry per CDR3 protein. Seen here are about 220,000 distinct CDR3 sequences, approximately 3% observed once, and the top ten hold around 3%. This sample comprised CD4+ T cells sorted from PBMCs, obtained 10 days after the yellow fever booster vaccination. All receptors come from a man between 18 and 29 years old who received the YFV17D yellow fever vaccine.

This clonotype was seen a few times. The rearrangement uses TRBV12-3 or TRBV12-4 and TRBJ2-5, with 13 bases that match TRBD2. The CDR3 runs to 15 residues. The V gene end was trimmed by 7 bases and the J gene end by 4 bases; junction bases not matched to a gene: 6. Here the CDR3 reads CASTTGLAGVETQYF. In DNA form, the CDR3 reads TGTGCCAGCACTACCGGACTAGCGGGGGTAGAGACCCAGTACTTC.

This clonotype was observed a few times. The chain recombines TRBV9 with TRBJ1-3, with D hard to call. CDR1 is SGDLS and CDR2 is YYNGEE in the germline V gene. V was clipped by 1 base and J by 4 bases, with 6 bases between them. The CDR3 is 13 residues long. The CDR3 loop is CASSVQSGNTIYF. The DNA for the CDR3 is TGTGCCAGCAGCGTACAGTCCGGAAACACCATATATTTT. Using reference TRBV9 and TRBJ1-3 for the parts outside the CDR3, the full variable domain is DSGVTQTPKHLITATGQRVTLRCSPRSGDLSVYWYQQSLDQGLQFLIQYYNGEERAKGNILERFSAQQFPDLHSELNLSSLELGDSALYFCASSVQSGNTIYFGEGSWLTVV.

This clonotype showed up many times. The rearrangement joins TRBV7-3 to TRBJ2-5; TRBD2 aligns across 9 bases. The V and J ends lost 5 bases and 7 bases, in that order; junction bases with no gene match: 8. Germline CDR1 and CDR2: SGHTA and FQGTGA. This CDR3 contains 14 residues. CDR3 protein: CASSLGGGVGTQYF. The CDR3, as DNA: TGTGCCAGCAGCCTTGGCGGGGGGGTGGGGACCCAGTACTTC.

This clonotype was detected a few times. The chain is built from TRBV25-1 and TRBJ1-2; 8 bases fit TRBD1. Germline V gene sequence: CDR1 MGHDK, CDR2 SYGVNS. The CDR3 length is 13 residues. The V and J ends lost 7 bases and 6 bases, in that order; junction bases with no gene match: 7. The CDR3 reads CASKNTGGHGYTF. CDR3 bases: TGTGCCAGCAAGAATACAGGGGGGCATGGCTACACCTTC.

The table lists this clonotype with many counts. This sequence joins TRBV6-5 and TRBJ1-1; a weak D match, TRBD1 (6 bases). This CDR3 has 15 residues. The germline gives CDR1 MNHEY, CDR2 SVGAGI. The V gene lost 7 bases and the J gene lost 3 bases, with 18 bases spanning the gap. CDR3 DNA: TGTGCCAGCACCTTAACAGGGTCGGGTTACACTGAAGCTTTCTTT. Protein: CASTLTGSGYTEAFF.

The sample holds many counts of this clonotype. The J gene is TRBJ2-7, the V gene TRBV10-2; 12 bases are shared with TRBD1. Per germline, CDR1 WSHSY and CDR2 SAAADI. The J segment lost 7 bases and the V segment lost 6 bases, leaving 10 bases of the junction unmatched. This CDR3 comprises 15 residues. The CDR3 region is CASSAPGQGAREQYF. In nucleotides, the CDR3 is TGCGCCAGCAGCGCACCGGGACAGGGGGCGCGGGAGCAGTACTTC.

V gene TRBV4-3 combines with J gene TRBJ2-3, with D tentatively TRBD1 (6 bases). With 0 bases removed from V and 4 bases from J, the gap between germline ends came to 17 bases. CDR1 and CDR2 from the germline V gene are LGHNA and YSLEER. This CDR3 is 17 amino acids long. The DNA for the CDR3 is TGCGCCAGCAGCCAAGATCGATCCAGGGGTGATGCAGATACGCAGTATTTT. Its protein is CASSQDRSRGDADTQYF.

Ten or more counts support this clonotype. The rearrangement joins TRBV12-3 or TRBV12-4 to TRBJ1-5, with D possibly being TRBD1 (5 bases). The CDR3 is made up of 17 amino acids. V was cut by 3 bases and J by 2 bases, with 17 bases left in between. The CDR3 DNA reads TGTGCCAGCAGTTTGGGGCAGGGCATTAAGGGCAATCAGCCCCAGCATTTT. Protein product: CASSLGQGIKGNQPQHF.

This clonotype was observed at least ten times. DNA of the CDR3: TGTGCCAGCAGCTTAGTTGCGGGCGGAGAGACCCAGTACTTC. Protein: CASSLVAGGETQYF. This chain connects TRBV7-2 to TRBJ2-5; D is perhaps TRBD2 (5 bases). From germline, CDR1 is SGHTA and CDR2 FQGNSA. The CDR3 covers 14 residues. Trimming removed 1 base from V and 4 bases from J, with 10 bases in between.

This clonotype came up many times. The chain joins TRBV4-2 to TRBJ2-2; TRBD2 is a possible D gene (5 bases). Germline values: CDR1 LGHNA, CDR2 YNFKEQ. V was trimmed by 3 bases and J by 10 bases, leaving 9 bases between them. The CDR3 spans 12 residues. CDR3 in DNA: TGTGCCAGCAGCCATTGGGGAGAGGAGCTGTTTTTT. Its translation is CASSHWGEELFF.

This clonotype was observed at least ten times. V and J are TRBV7-6 and TRBJ2-5; TRBD1 matches at 9 bases. The CDR3 runs 16 residues. With V trimmed by 0 bases and J by 5 bases, 7 bases remained unmatched. Per the germline V gene, CDR1 is SGHVS and CDR2 is FNYEAQ. This chain's CDR3 is CASSLAPQGAGETQYF. DNA of the CDR3: TGTGCCAGCAGCTTAGCGCCACAGGGGGCGGGTGAGACCCAGTACTTC.

This clonotype was counted ten times or more. This chain links TRBV28 with TRBJ2-7, with D perhaps TRBD2 (6 bases). From germline, CDR1 is MDHEN and CDR2 SYDVKM. This CDR3 contains 13 residues. V lost 6 bases to trimming and J lost 6 bases, with 15 bases between them. As DNA, the CDR3 is TGTGCCAGCAGCCGTATGGGGGGTTCCGAGCAGTACGTC. It specifies CASSRMGGSEQYV.

The CDR3 DNA sequence: TGTGCCAGCTCACCACCCATGGGCGGGGGACGCAATGAGCAGTTCTTC. This sequence encodes CASSPPMGGGRNEQFF. V is TRBV18 and J is TRBJ2-1; 7 nucleotides agree with TRBD2. CDR1 and CDR2 (germline): KGHSH, LQKENI. The CDR3 length is 16 residues. J gave up 6 bases and V 0 bases, and 8 bases lay outside the gene matches.

This clonotype was observed a handful of times. This may be a read error: a much more frequent sequence differs by one nucleotide. This sequence joins TRBV9 and TRBJ2-2; D unresolved. Germline CDR1 reads SGDLS; CDR2 reads YYNGEE. V was cut by 4 bases and J by 3 bases, with 4 bases left in between. The length of the CDR3 is 12 residues. The CDR3 DNA follows: TGTGCCAGCAGCCCCCACACCGGGGAGCTGTTTTTT. Protein: CASSPHTGELFF.

This chain links TRBV4-2 with TRBJ2-1; D tentatively fits TRBD1 or TRBD2 (5 bases each). The ends were cut back, 1 base at V and 8 bases at J, with 12 bases in the middle. The CDR3 spans 14 residues. Germline assignment: CDR1 LGHNA and CDR2 YNFKEQ. The CDR3: CASSQGGDGDEQFF. The CDR3 DNA follows: TGTGCCAGCAGCCAAGGAGGGGACGGCGATGAGCAGTTCTTC.

This rearrangement joins TRBV12-3 or TRBV12-4 to TRBJ2-6; 7 nucleotides match TRBD1. The length of the CDR3 is 17 residues. After removal of 6 bases from V and 2 bases from J, the junction contained 10 bases not matched to a gene. The CDR3 sequence: CASRSRATGAGANVLTF. CDR3 sequence (DNA): TGTGCCAGCAGATCGAGAGCTACAGGGGCTGGGGCCAACGTCCTGACTTTC.

This clonotype was detected many times. The J gene is TRBJ2-1, the V gene TRBV18; TRBD2 aligns across 11 bases. J gave up 0 bases and V 3 bases, and 4 bases lay outside the gene matches. This CDR3 has 17 residues. Germline V gene sequence: CDR1 KGHSH, CDR2 LQKENI. The CDR3, as DNA: TGTGCCAGCTCACCGTCTAGCGGGGGGTCCTCCTACAATGAGCAGTTCTTC. It encodes CASSPSSGGSSYNEQFF. Supplemented by reference TRBV18 and TRBJ2-1, the full variable domain reads NAGVMQNPRHLVRRRGQEARLRCSPMKGHSHVYWYRQLPEEGLKFMVYLQKENIIDESGMPKERFSAEFPKEGPSILRIQQVVRGDSAAYFCASSPSSGGSSYNEQFFGPGTRLTVL.

The sample holds a few counts of this clonotype. This chain connects TRBV9 to TRBJ1-2, with D possibly matching TRBD1 (6 bases). The length of the CDR3 is 15 residues. V dropped 4 bases and J dropped 8 bases, with 21 bases sitting between them. The germline V gene encodes CDR1 SGDLS and CDR2 YYNGEE. This CDR3 is CASSTDGGPSDGYTF. In DNA form, the CDR3 reads TGTGCCAGCAGCACCGACGGGGGGCCGTCGGACGGCTACACCTTC. Complete variable domain (other parts from reference TRBV9 and TRBJ1-2): DSGVTQTPKHLITATGQRVTLRCSPRSGDLSVYWYQQSLDQGLQFLIQYYNGEERAKGNILERFSAQQFPDLHSELNLSSLELGDSALYFCASSTDGGPSDGYTFGSGTRLTVV.

This clonotype was observed many times. The V and J genes are TRBV28 and TRBJ2-7; D not certain. The CDR3 contains 15 residues. V lost 4 bases, J lost 2 bases, and 15 bases lay in between. Germline values: CDR1 MDHEN, CDR2 SYDVKM. Written as DNA, the CDR3 is TGTGCCAGCAGTTCTGTCGAGCCCACTCCCTACGAGCAGTACTTC. It yields the protein CASSSVEPTPYEQYF.

This clonotype was detected many times. V gene TRBV4-1 combines with J gene TRBJ2-2; D is perhaps TRBD1 (5 bases). Germline lookup yields CDR1 MGHRA and CDR2 YSYEKL. The CDR3 has 17 amino acids. V lost 1 base and J lost 9, with 21 bases in between. The CDR3 region has the DNA TGCGCCAGCAGCCAAGGAACAGGCAGTCAAGTTGGTTGGGAGCTGTTTTTT. This sequence encodes CASSQGTGSQVGWELFF.

J is TRBJ2-1 and V is TRBV11-1; D not certain. Trimming cost V 4 bases and J 5 bases, with 12 bases left between them. This CDR3 has 14 amino acids. Germline V gives CDR1 SGHAT, CDR2 FQDESV (reference sequence). The CDR3 DNA follows: TGTGCCAGCAGCTCACGAATCCCCCACAATGAGCAGTTCTTC. Translated: CASSSRIPHNEQFF.

This clonotype was recorded a few times. The rearrangement joins TRBV12-3 or TRBV12-4 to TRBJ2-2; D remains ambiguous. This CDR3 is built from 13 residues. V lost 5 bases and J 4 bases, leaving 8 bases between the germline ends. CDR3 sequence: CASSATRTGELFF. The CDR3 coding sequence is TGTGCCAGCAGTGCGACACGCACCGGGGAGCTGTTTTTT.

The chain employs TRBV5-1 and TRBJ1-5; D not certain. The V end was cut by 4 bases, the J end by 0 bases, with 11 bases between. The CDR3 runs 15 residues. The germline CDR1 and CDR2 sequences are SGHRS and YFSETQ. The CDR3 protein is CASSVAGLSNQPQHF. In nucleotides, the CDR3 is TGCGCCAGCAGCGTAGCCGGTCTTAGCAATCAGCCCCAGCATTTT.

This clonotype was detected ten times or more. V and J are TRBV18 and TRBJ1-1; D is uncertain. Germline CDR1 and CDR2: KGHSH and LQKENI. The germline V and J ends were trimmed by 2 bases and 1 base, with 5 bases remaining between them. The CDR3 length is 13 residues. CDR3 in amino acids: CASSPGENTEAFF. CDR3 sequence (DNA): TGTGCCAGCTCACCAGGGGAGAACACTGAAGCTTTCTTT.

On this clonotype itself: One base away lies a much larger clone, so this may be a sequencing read error. This chain connects TRBV19 to TRBJ1-5; 8 bases are shared with TRBD1. The CDR3 spans 14 residues. Germline assignment: CDR1 LNHDA and CDR2 SQIVND (reference sequence). Unmatched junction bases numbered 9, after V lost 5 bases and J lost 9 bases. In nucleotides, the CDR3 is TGTGCCAGTAGTCTCGGGACAGGTATTTTGCCCCAGCATTTT. As protein: CASSLGTGILPQHF.

The V call is TRBV4-1, the J call TRBJ1-5; D possibly corresponds to TRBD1 (5 bases). The germline CDR1 and CDR2 sequences are MGHRA and YSYEKL. Trimming took off 0 bases at V and 3 bases at J, with 15 bases between the two ends. The CDR3 loop spans 17 amino acids. The CDR3 loop reads CASSQDRHSGHNQPQHF. DNA for the CDR3: TGCGCCAGCAGCCAAGATCGTCATTCGGGGCACAATCAGCCCCAGCATTTT.

The chain uses TRBV7-2 and TRBJ2-7; no clear D gene. Looked up from germline, CDR1 is SGHTA and CDR2 is FQGNSA. This CDR3 region has 13 residues. With 2 bases removed from V and 0 bases from J, the gap between germline ends came to 5 bases. The CDR3 loop is CASSLTYSYEQYV. CDR3 nucleotide sequence: TGTGCCAGCAGCTTAACCTACTCCTACGAGCAGTACGTC.

This clonotype was detected many times. The rearrangement links TRBV5-1 to TRBJ2-3; TRBD2 matches 7 bases. The trim removed 3 bases at V and 0 bases at J, leaving 7 bases unmatched. The CDR3 has 16 amino acids. CDR1 is SGHRS and CDR2 is YFSETQ in the germline V gene. The CDR3 is CASSSQAGLSTDTQYF. CDR3 nucleotide sequence: TGCGCCAGCAGCTCTCAAGCGGGGTTGAGCACAGATACGCAGTATTTT.

The chain carries TRBV20-1 and TRBJ2-6; 7 positions match TRBD1. This CDR3 has 14 residues. Unmatched junction bases numbered 4, after V lost 4 bases and J lost 4 bases. CDR1 is DFQATT and CDR2 is SNEGSKA in the germline V gene (reference sequence). CDR3 coding DNA: TGCAGTGCTAAGGACAGGTCCGGGGCCAACGTCCTGACTTTC. Its translation: CSAKDRSGANVLTF.

This clonotype turned up a few times. The chain uses TRBV20-1 and TRBJ1-6; D is undetermined. The V and J ends lost 3 bases and 6 bases respectively, with 6 bases between them. This CDR3 comprises 12 residues. Germline V gene lookup returns CDR1 DFQATT and CDR2 SNEGSKA (reference sequence). CDR3: CSASQSNSPLHF. As DNA, the CDR3 is TGCAGTGCTAGTCAGTCTAATTCACCCCTCCACTTT.

This clonotype came up many times. The chain has TRBV5-1 and TRBJ2-3; TRBD1 matches 7 bases. Germline-derived CDR1 and CDR2 are SGHRS and YFSETQ. Unmatched junction bases numbered 9, after V lost 10 bases and J lost 4 bases. The CDR3 is 13 amino acids. CDR3 sequence: CACAAGTADTQYF. As DNA, the CDR3 is TGCGCCTGCGCAGCCGGGACAGCAGATACGCAGTATTTT.

This clonotype has just a few counts. The chain carries TRBV6-2 or TRBV6-3 and TRBJ1-1, with D tentatively TRBD1 (5 bases). The germline gives CDR1 MNHEY, CDR2 SVGEGT. Trimming stripped 8 bases from V and 1 base from J, with 14 bases between. The CDR3 spans 14 residues. Here the CDR3 DNA reads TGTGCCAGCGGACGAAATACAGGGAACACTGAAGCTTTCTTT. Its protein is CASGRNTGNTEAFF.